Here is one T cell receptor (beta chain) with its context. Germline-derived CDR1 and CDR2 are SGHAT and FQNNGV. V gave up 1 base and J gave up 3 bases; unmatched junction bases: 9. The CDR3 extends over 16 amino acids. Original methodology: Reference gene primer amplification in the assay estimated nucleated cell counts. Generated by immunoSEQ multiplex PCR, the TCRdb table keeps only in-frame clones and is missing some. For V, J and clone size, that table is used; D and trimming come from the DNA. Of 250,000 or so clones in the sample, just over 85% are singletons; the top ten hold under 3.5%. The sample belongs to a study of blood T cell repertoires in COVID-19. For the study at large: Sites in the United States, Italy and Spain provided acute and convalescent COVID-19 samples.

The TCR originated in a woman in her 30s with active or convalescent COVID-19. Sequencing used peripheral blood. The chain combines TRBV11-2 with TRBJ2-7, with 7 bases identical to TRBD1. The CDR3 region is CASSLVGPGGLYEQYF. The CDR3 DNA is TGTGCCAGCAGCTTAGTAGGCCCAGGGGGTCTCTACGAGCAGTACTTC.